These T cell receptor beta chains were read from a single sample in a study of T-cell memory formation after mild COVID-19. TCRdb independently ran MiXCR on the 5' RACE reads; one entry per CDR3 protein. The table shows about 130,000 distinct CDR3 sequences, with approximately 15% occurring only once. The material sequenced was PBMCs or a T cell subset sorted from them (not recorded which). All receptors come from a man in his late teens or twenties who had mild COVID-19 (a few samples of this study predate the infection). Cell type and time point are not known. CDR3s include the opening cysteine and the closing phenylalanine or tryptophan. A D gene is named only where the DNA matches it firmly. Not every row has a clone size; where given, it reads once, few, many or a size class.

few	TRBV11-3	17	TRBD2	TRBJ2-2	CASSATSGGNTTGELFF	TGTGCCAGCAGCGCGACTAGCGGGGGGAACACCACCGGGGAGCTGTTTTTT
few	TRBV7-2	16	TRBD2	TRBJ2-3	CASSWGLSGGTDTQYF	TGTGCCAGCAGCTGGGGTCTGAGCGGGGGTACAGATACGCAGTATTTT
.	TRBV6-2/TRBV6-3	14	TRBD1	TRBJ2-4	CASSPDRGLNIQYF	TGTGCCAGCAGCCCAGACAGGGGATTAAACATTCAGTACTTC
few	TRBV12-3/TRBV12-4	17	TRBD1	TRBJ1-1	CASSLGGVTGGSAGAFF	TGTGCCAGCAGTTTAGGGGGAGTAACAGGGGGCTCGGCTGGGGCTTTCTTT
.	TRBV7-9	16	.	TRBJ2-1	CASSLARRQFNNEQFF	TGTGCCAGCAGCTTAGCTCGGAGGCAGTTCAACAATGAGCAGTTCTTC
few	TRBV12-3/TRBV12-4	14	.	TRBJ2-5	CASSFATSLETQYF	TGTGCCAGCAGTTTTGCGACTAGTCTGGAGACCCAGTACTTC
.	TRBV29-1	12	.	TRBJ1-1	CSALDRNTEAFF	TGCAGCGCCCTGGACAGGAACACTGAAGCTTTCTTT
.	TRBV3-1	16	.	TRBJ1-2	CASSQRGREANYGYTF	TGTGCCAGCAGCCAGCGTGGACGGGAAGCTAACTATGGCTACACCTTC
.	TRBV12-3/TRBV12-4	15	.	TRBJ2-5	CASSLGFGTQETQYF	TGTGCCAGCAGTTTAGGGTTCGGGACTCAAGAGACCCAGTACTTC
few	TRBV18	14	.	TRBJ2-3	CASSPVSSTDTQYF	TGTGCCAGCTCACCAGTCTCGTCCACAGATACGCAGTATTTT
many	TRBV7-9	15	TRBD2	TRBJ2-3	CASSLTSGAPDTQYF	TGTGCCAGCAGCTTAACTAGCGGGGCGCCAGATACGCAGTATTTT
few	TRBV2	12	.	TRBJ1-2	CASSTSGPGYTF	TGTGCCAGCAGCACCTCAGGGCCTGGCTACACCTTC
.	TRBV5-1	14	TRBD2	TRBJ2-7	CASSHGTTQGEQYF	TGCGCCAGCAGCCATGGGACTACCCAGGGCGAGCAGTACTTC
.	TRBV5-1	13	TRBD2	TRBJ2-5	CASSVAGEETQYF	TGCGCCAGCAGCGTAGCGGGGGAAGAGACCCAGTACTTC
many	TRBV7-2	15	.	TRBJ2-3	CASSLAEFSTDTQYF	TGTGCCAGCAGCTTAGCAGAGTTCAGCACAGATACGCAGTATTTT
few	TRBV20-1	16	TRBD2	TRBJ2-3	CSVPRTSGGFTDTQYF	TGCAGTGTTCCCCGGACTAGCGGGGGGTTCACAGATACGCAGTATTTT